This T cell receptor (beta chain) was recorded in a study of blood T cell repertoires in COVID-19. Study information: T cells, B-cell-depleted T cells, or PBMCs supplied cDNA or gDNA.

Per the original methods: Scientists estimated how many nucleated cells there were by amplifying reference gene primers. Assay: immunoSEQ multiplex PCR; the TCRdb copy retains only in-frame clones and omits some. The D gene and trimming were derived from the DNA, and the V and J assignments and clone size from that table. The sample includes approximately 230,000 clones, around 82% of them seen just once. The V gene lost 3 bases and the J gene lost 6 bases, with 11 bases spanning the gap. The CDR3 is 14 residues long. Germline lookup yields CDR1 LGHDT and CDR2 YNNKEL (reference sequence). The receptor was isolated from a woman older than 75 with active or convalescent COVID-19. The genes are TRBV3-1 (or the pseudogene TRBV3-2) and TRBJ2-2, with D perhaps matching TRBD2 (5 bases). Sequencing was done on a sample of peripheral blood. CDR3 DNA: TGTGCCAGCAGCCACGGGAATCCCCCCGGGGAGCTGTTTTTT. Translation gives CASSHGNPPGELFF.